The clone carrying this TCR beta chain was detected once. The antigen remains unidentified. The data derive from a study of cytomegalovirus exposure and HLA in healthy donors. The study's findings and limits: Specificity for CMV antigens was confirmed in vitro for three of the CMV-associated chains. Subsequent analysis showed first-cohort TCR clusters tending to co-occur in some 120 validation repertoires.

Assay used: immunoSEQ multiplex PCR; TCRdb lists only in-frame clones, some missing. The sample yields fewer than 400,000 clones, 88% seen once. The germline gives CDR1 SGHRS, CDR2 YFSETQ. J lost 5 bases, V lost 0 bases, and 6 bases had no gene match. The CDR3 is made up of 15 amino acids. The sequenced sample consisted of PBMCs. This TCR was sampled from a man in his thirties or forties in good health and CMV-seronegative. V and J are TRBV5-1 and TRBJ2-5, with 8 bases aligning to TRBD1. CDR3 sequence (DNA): TGCGCCAGCAGCTTGGCCGCAGGGGGCGGCGAGACCCAGTACTTC. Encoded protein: CASSLAAGGGETQYF.